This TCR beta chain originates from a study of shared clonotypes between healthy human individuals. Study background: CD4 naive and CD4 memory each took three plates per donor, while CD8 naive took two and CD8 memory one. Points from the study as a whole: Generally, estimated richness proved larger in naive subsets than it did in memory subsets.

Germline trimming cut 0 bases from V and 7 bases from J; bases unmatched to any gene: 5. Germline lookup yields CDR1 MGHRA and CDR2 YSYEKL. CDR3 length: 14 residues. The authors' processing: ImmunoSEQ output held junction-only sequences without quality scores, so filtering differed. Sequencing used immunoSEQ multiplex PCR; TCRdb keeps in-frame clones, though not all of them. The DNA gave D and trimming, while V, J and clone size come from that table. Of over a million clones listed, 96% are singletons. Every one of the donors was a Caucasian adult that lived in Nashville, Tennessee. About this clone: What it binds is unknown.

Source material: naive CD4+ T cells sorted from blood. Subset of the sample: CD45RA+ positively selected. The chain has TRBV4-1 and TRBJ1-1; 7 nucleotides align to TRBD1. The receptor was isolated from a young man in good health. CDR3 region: CASSQEVPGGEAFF. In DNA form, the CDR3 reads TGCGCCAGCAGCCAAGAAGTCCCAGGGGGTGAAGCTTTCTTT.